Listed below are T cell receptor beta chains from one sample, sequenced in a study of cytomegalovirus exposure and HLA in healthy donors. The repertoire was sequenced with immunoSEQ multiplex PCR; TCRdb's copy has only in-frame clones and lacks some. The table includes over 150,000 clones, 77% detected once. The sequencing sample was made of PBMCs. The receptors come from a man between 45 and 60 years old in good health and CMV-seropositive. Each CDR3 is given with its conserved first and last residue. Each record gives: J gene, clone size, D gene, V gene, CDR3 protein, CDR3 DNA. The D gene is left open where the match is weak. Clone size is shown for a subset of rows, as once, few, many or a class of expanded clone.

j_call: TRBJ1-1; clone_size: .; d_call: .; v_call: TRBV2; cdr3_aa: CASRWSWGGGDTEAFF; cdr3_nt: TGTGCCAGCAGATGGAGTTGGGGGGGCGGGGACACTGAAGCTTTCTTT
j_call: TRBJ1-1; clone_size: .; d_call: .; v_call: TRBV5-1; cdr3_aa: CASSLEGRGITEAFF; cdr3_nt: TGCGCCAGCAGCTTGGAAGGCAGGGGAATCACTGAAGCTTTCTTT
j_call: TRBJ1-5; clone_size: .; d_call: .; v_call: TRBV15; cdr3_aa: CATSRGPPGSSNQPQHF; cdr3_nt: TGTGCCACCAGCAGAGGCCCCCCGGGGAGTAGCAATCAGCCCCAGCATTTT
j_call: TRBJ2-1; clone_size: .; d_call: TRBD2; v_call: TRBV5-1; cdr3_aa: CATASGGPNNEQFF; cdr3_nt: TGCGCCACCGCTAGCGGGGGGCCAAACAATGAGCAGTTCTTC
j_call: TRBJ2-3; clone_size: once; d_call: TRBD2; v_call: TRBV15; cdr3_aa: CATSREGLAGGADTQYF; cdr3_nt: TGTGCCACCAGCAGAGAGGGACTAGCGGGGGGCGCGGATACGCAGTATTTT
j_call: TRBJ2-5; clone_size: .; d_call: .; v_call: TRBV2; cdr3_aa: CASSEHQTPTGKTQYF; cdr3_nt: TGTGCCAGCAGTGAGCATCAGACCCCCACAGGGAAGACCCAGTACTTC
j_call: TRBJ1-1; clone_size: few; d_call: .; v_call: TRBV4-3; cdr3_aa: CASSLEGAGDTEAFF; cdr3_nt: TGCGCCAGCAGCCTGGAGGGAGCGGGGGACACTGAAGCTTTCTTT
j_call: TRBJ1-1; clone_size: .; d_call: .; v_call: TRBV4-2; cdr3_aa: CASTSDRKNTEAFF; cdr3_nt: TGTGCCAGCACCTCCGACAGGAAGAACACTGAAGCTTTCTTT
j_call: TRBJ1-1; clone_size: .; d_call: .; v_call: TRBV20-1; cdr3_aa: CSGGRGTEAFF; cdr3_nt: TGCAGCGGAGGGAGAGGGACTGAAGCTTTCTTT
j_call: TRBJ1-1; clone_size: .; d_call: .; v_call: TRBV6-5; cdr3_aa: CASSQGAMNTEAFF; cdr3_nt: TGTGCCAGCAGCCAGGGCGCAATGAACACTGAAGCTTTCTTT
j_call: TRBJ1-1; clone_size: .; d_call: .; v_call: TRBV5-1; cdr3_aa: CASSGGGGVNTEAFF; cdr3_nt: TGCGCCAGCAGCGGGGGGGGCGGAGTGAACACTGAAGCTTTCTTT
j_call: TRBJ1-1; clone_size: few; d_call: .; v_call: TRBV7-9; cdr3_aa: CASSLADWPPNTEAFF; cdr3_nt: TGTGCCAGCAGCTTAGCAGACTGGCCACCAAACACTGAAGCTTTCTTT
j_call: TRBJ1-6; clone_size: .; d_call: TRBD1; v_call: TRBV2; cdr3_aa: CASSVTGDSPLHF; cdr3_nt: TGTGCCAGCAGTGTGACAGGGGATTCACCCCTCCACTTT
j_call: TRBJ1-2; clone_size: few; d_call: .; v_call: TRBV6-1; cdr3_aa: CASSVFIQGIDYGYTF; cdr3_nt: TGTGCCAGCAGTGTCTTCATACAGGGAATCGACTATGGCTACACCTTC
j_call: TRBJ1-4; clone_size: .; d_call: TRBD1; v_call: TRBV7-9; cdr3_aa: CASSFAGTGNNEKLFF; cdr3_nt: TGTGCCAGCAGCTTTGCCGGGACAGGGAATAATGAAAAACTGTTTTTT
j_call: TRBJ1-5; clone_size: .; d_call: .; v_call: TRBV10-3; cdr3_aa: CAISAGASNQPQHF; cdr3_nt: TGTGCCATCTCGGCGGGGGCGAGCAATCAGCCCCAGCATTTT
j_call: TRBJ2-3; clone_size: .; d_call: TRBD1; v_call: TRBV28; cdr3_aa: CASRRQGSTDTQYF; cdr3_nt: TGTGCCAGCCGAAGACAGGGTAGCACAGATACGCAGTATTTT
j_call: TRBJ2-2; clone_size: .; d_call: TRBD1; v_call: TRBV10-3; cdr3_aa: CAISLGTGTNTGELFF; cdr3_nt: TGTGCCATCAGCTTAGGGACAGGGACCAACACCGGGGAGCTGTTTTTT
j_call: TRBJ2-5; clone_size: .; d_call: .; v_call: TRBV5-8; cdr3_aa: CASSLAVGPQETQYF; cdr3_nt: TGTGCCAGCAGCTTGGCTGTTGGGCCACAGGAGACCCAGTACTTC
j_call: TRBJ2-2; clone_size: .; d_call: .; v_call: TRBV2; cdr3_aa: CASSGEQDELFF; cdr3_nt: TGTGCCAGCAGTGGGGAACAGGATGAGCTGTTTTTT
j_call: TRBJ2-1; clone_size: .; d_call: TRBD1; v_call: TRBV4-1; cdr3_aa: CASSQGPGQGSYNEQFF; cdr3_nt: TGCGCCAGCAGCCAGGGCCCGGGACAGGGGTCCTACAATGAGCAGTTCTTC
j_call: TRBJ1-3; clone_size: .; d_call: TRBD1; v_call: TRBV2; cdr3_aa: CASRAGTGGSGNTIYF; cdr3_nt: TGTGCCAGCAGGGCCGGGACAGGGGGCTCTGGAAACACCATATATTTT
j_call: TRBJ2-4; clone_size: .; d_call: .; v_call: TRBV27; cdr3_aa: CASSLSSGAPGAKNIQYF; cdr3_nt: TGTGCCAGCAGTTTATCGTCTGGGGCGCCCGGAGCCAAAAACATTCAGTACTTC
j_call: TRBJ2-2; clone_size: .; d_call: .; v_call: TRBV5-6; cdr3_aa: CASSFDLTPDYTGELFF; cdr3_nt: TGTGCCAGCAGCTTCGATTTAACACCAGATTACACCGGGGAGCTGTTTTTT
j_call: TRBJ1-2; clone_size: .; d_call: TRBD1; v_call: TRBV5-1; cdr3_aa: CASSQDRVSYGYTF; cdr3_nt: TGCGCCAGCAGCCAGGACAGGGTGTCCTATGGCTACACCTTC
j_call: TRBJ1-2; clone_size: .; d_call: .; v_call: TRBV7-9; cdr3_aa: CASSLDRVITF; cdr3_nt: TGTGCCAGCAGCTTAGACAGGGTGATCACCTTC
j_call: TRBJ1-2; clone_size: few; d_call: TRBD1; v_call: TRBV5-1; cdr3_aa: CASSPRQGANYGYTF; cdr3_nt: TGCGCCAGCAGCCCCAGACAGGGGGCTAACTATGGCTACACCTTC
j_call: TRBJ2-5; clone_size: .; d_call: .; v_call: TRBV15; cdr3_aa: CATSREQQRTVQGTQYF; cdr3_nt: TGTGCCACCAGCAGAGAGCAACAACGGACCGTCCAGGGGACCCAGTACTTC
j_call: TRBJ2-5; clone_size: .; d_call: .; v_call: TRBV5-1; cdr3_aa: CASSFQGFQETQYF; cdr3_nt: TGCGCCAGCAGCTTCCAGGGTTTCCAAGAGACCCAGTACTTC
j_call: TRBJ1-3; clone_size: .; d_call: .; v_call: TRBV21-1; cdr3_aa: CASSNRPETGPLNTIYF; cdr3_nt: TGTGCCAGCAGCAACCGTCCGGAGACAGGGCCCTTAAACACCATATATTTT
j_call: TRBJ2-3; clone_size: .; d_call: TRBD1; v_call: TRBV11-3; cdr3_aa: CASSQGQGSDTQYF; cdr3_nt: TGTGCCAGCAGCCAAGGACAGGGGTCTGATACGCAGTATTTT
j_call: TRBJ2-3; clone_size: .; d_call: .; v_call: TRBV7-2; cdr3_aa: CASSLATARRRGQYF; cdr3_nt: TGTGCCAGCAGCTTAGCCACAGCGCGGCGGAGGGGGCAGTATTTT
j_call: TRBJ1-1; clone_size: .; d_call: TRBD1; v_call: TRBV29-1; cdr3_aa: CSVEDTGVTEAFF; cdr3_nt: TGCAGCGTTGAAGATACAGGGGTTACTGAAGCTTTCTTT
j_call: TRBJ1-4; clone_size: .; d_call: TRBD1; v_call: TRBV25-1; cdr3_aa: CASSVVGGNEKLFF; cdr3_nt: TGTGCCAGCAGTGTTGTAGGGGGCAATGAAAAACTGTTTTTT
j_call: TRBJ1-2; clone_size: .; d_call: .; v_call: TRBV9; cdr3_aa: CASSVTGGYYGYTF; cdr3_nt: TGTGCCAGCAGCGTGACGGGAGGTTACTATGGCTACACCTTC
j_call: TRBJ1-1; clone_size: few; d_call: .; v_call: TRBV9; cdr3_aa: CASSPGAPLMNTEAFF; cdr3_nt: TGTGCCAGCAGCCCCGGAGCGCCCTTAATGAACACTGAAGCTTTCTTT
j_call: TRBJ1-1; clone_size: .; d_call: TRBD1; v_call: TRBV9; cdr3_aa: CASSTGTGHMNTEAFF; cdr3_nt: TGTGCCAGCAGCACCGGGACAGGCCACATGAACACTGAAGCTTTCTTT
j_call: TRBJ2-3; clone_size: .; d_call: TRBD1; v_call: TRBV9; cdr3_aa: CASSFRDRVRDTQYF; cdr3_nt: TGTGCCAGCAGCTTCCGGGACAGGGTTAGAGATACGCAGTATTTT
j_call: TRBJ1-6; clone_size: .; d_call: TRBD1; v_call: TRBV4-1; cdr3_aa: CASSGGTGGFSPLHF; cdr3_nt: TGCGCCAGCAGCGGGGGGACAGGGGGGTTTTCACCCCTCCACTTT
j_call: TRBJ2-2; clone_size: few; d_call: TRBD2; v_call: TRBV7-8; cdr3_aa: CASTGLNTGELFF; cdr3_nt: TGTGCCAGCACGGGACTAAACACCGGGGAGCTGTTTTTT
j_call: TRBJ2-7; clone_size: .; d_call: TRBD1; v_call: TRBV19; cdr3_aa: CASSYRDRGYEQYF; cdr3_nt: TGTGCCAGTAGTTACCGGGACAGGGGATACGAGCAGTACTTC
j_call: TRBJ2-7; clone_size: .; d_call: .; v_call: TRBV29-1; cdr3_aa: CSVDFPTDPSSYEQYF; cdr3_nt: TGCAGCGTGGACTTTCCGACGGACCCCAGCTCCTACGAGCAGTACTTC
j_call: TRBJ1-2; clone_size: .; d_call: .; v_call: TRBV5-6; cdr3_aa: CASSPDIGIYGYTF; cdr3_nt: TGTGCCAGCAGCCCCGACATTGGTATCTATGGCTACACCTTC
j_call: TRBJ2-1; clone_size: .; d_call: TRBD2; v_call: TRBV5-6; cdr3_aa: CASSPPSGAYNEQFF; cdr3_nt: TGTGCCAGCAGCCCGCCTAGCGGGGCCTACAATGAGCAGTTCTTC
j_call: TRBJ2-1; clone_size: .; d_call: TRBD2; v_call: TRBV6-1; cdr3_aa: CASSEVSGSYNEQFF; cdr3_nt: TGTGCCAGCAGTGAAGTTAGCGGGTCCTACAATGAGCAGTTCTTC
j_call: TRBJ2-2; clone_size: few; d_call: .; v_call: TRBV6-5; cdr3_aa: CAVRPETPGAGELFF; cdr3_nt: TGTGCCGTCCGGCCAGAGACACCCGGGGCCGGGGAGCTGTTTTTT
j_call: TRBJ1-5; clone_size: .; d_call: TRBD1; v_call: TRBV10-2; cdr3_aa: CASRDRGRGSGNQPQHF; cdr3_nt: TGCGCCAGCAGGGACAGGGGGCGGGGGAGTGGGAATCAGCCCCAGCATTTT
j_call: TRBJ2-5; clone_size: few; d_call: .; v_call: TRBV9; cdr3_aa: CASSRVFGETQYF; cdr3_nt: TGTGCCAGCAGCCGGGTGTTTGGGGAGACCCAGTACTTC
j_call: TRBJ2-5; clone_size: .; d_call: TRBD1; v_call: TRBV9; cdr3_aa: CASSLGGQGVGETQYF; cdr3_nt: TGTGCCAGCAGCTTGGGGGGACAGGGCGTGGGAGAGACCCAGTACTTC
j_call: TRBJ1-6; clone_size: few; d_call: .; v_call: TRBV21-1; cdr3_aa: CASRGGGSSYNSPLHF; cdr3_nt: TGTGCCAGCAGAGGGGGGGGCAGTTCCTATAATTCACCCCTCCACTTT
j_call: TRBJ1-1; clone_size: .; d_call: .; v_call: TRBV12-5; cdr3_aa: CASGLMAGAVGLAFF; cdr3_nt: TGTGCTAGTGGTTTGATGGCAGGGGCGGTGGGCCTTGCTTTCTTT
j_call: TRBJ1-2; clone_size: .; d_call: .; v_call: TRBV7-9; cdr3_aa: CASSPSRHSLASYGYTF; cdr3_nt: TGTGCCAGCAGCCCATCCAGACACTCCCTAGCGTCCTATGGCTACACCTTC
j_call: TRBJ2-7; clone_size: .; d_call: .; v_call: TRBV6-6; cdr3_aa: CASSLYEEWSYEQYF; cdr3_nt: TGTGCCAGCAGTCTTTATGAGGAGTGGTCATACGAGCAGTACTTC
j_call: TRBJ1-6; clone_size: once; d_call: .; v_call: TRBV7-2; cdr3_aa: CASSLDWRQVNSPLHF; cdr3_nt: TGTGCCAGCAGCTTAGACTGGAGACAGGTCAATTCACCCCTCCACTTT